Included here is one T cell receptor beta chain sequence, with context. A far more abundant clone sits one base away, making this likely a read error. The sample originates from a study of prognosis after radiotherapy for stage I lung cancer. Genomic DNA was the source, and TCR beta CDR3 was amplified from it by two-round multiplex PCR. It was primers specific to each TRBV and TRBJ gene that first-round PCR used. TCRdb re-called the multiplex PCR reads through MiXCR, storing one row per CDR3 protein. The sample contains 25,000 to 35,000 distinct CDR3 sequences, approximately 44% of which appear only once. V lost 8 bases, J lost 6 bases, and 17 bases lay in between. Germline values: CDR1 MNHEY, CDR2 SVGAGI. The CDR3 is 14 residues long.

The sequences come from PBMCs, collected before or after stereotactic body radiation therapy (not recorded which). This chain links TRBV6-5 with TRBJ2-1; no firm D call. This receptor was identified in a donor aged 50 or older with non-small cell lung cancer. This CDR3 reads CASWGSRSSNEQFF. CDR3 in DNA: TGTGCCAGCTGGGGTTCCAGATCAAGCAATGAGCAGTTCTTC.